The 8 T cell receptor beta chains given below trace back to one sample, sequenced in a study of cytomegalovirus exposure and HLA in healthy donors. Researchers ran the PCR with 60 Vbeta and 13 Jbeta primers. Profiling relied on immunoSEQ multiplex PCR, and the TCRdb table lists in-frame clones only, not all of them. The table shows some 100,000 clones, with roughly 77% occurring only once. Sequencing was done on a sample of PBMCs. These receptors came from a woman aged 45-60 years in good health and CMV-seropositive.

The rearrangement joins TRBV4-1 to TRBJ1-4, with TRBD1 as a possible D gene (6 bases). V shed 3 bases and J shed 1 base, with 12 bases lying between them. The CDR3 is made up of 16 amino acids. Germline CDR1 MGHRA, CDR2 YSYEKL. CDR3 protein: CASSQYRVGTNEKLFF. The DNA for the CDR3 is TGCGCCAGCAGCCAGTACAGGGTAGGAACTAATGAAAAACTGTTTTTT.

The rearrangement uses TRBV30 and TRBJ2-5; maybe TRBD2 (6 bases). Matching the DNA end better, TRBJ2-7 makes the J call doubtful. CDR1 GTSNPN and CDR2 SVGIG come from the germline V gene (reference sequence). The CDR3 is 13 residues long. CDR3 in DNA: TGTGCCTGGAGTGTAACGGGGGTTTACGAGCAGTACTTC. Residues: CAWSVTGVYEQYF.

The sample holds a few counts of this clone. This sequence joins TRBV4-1 and TRBJ1-6, with TRBD1 matching over 10 bases. The CDR3 consists of 18 residues. The germline gives CDR1 MGHRA, CDR2 YSYEKL. V lost 3 bases and J lost 7; bases outside the gene matches: 12. CDR3 bases: TGCGCCAGCAGCCATTTCTTTGCGGGACAGGGGCCAAATTCACCCCTCCACTTT. It is translated as CASSHFFAGQGPNSPLHF.

The rearrangement links TRBV30 to TRBJ2-7; TRBD1 aligns across 9 bases. The CDR3 covers 12 residues. V shed 2 bases and J 6 bases; nucleotides not matched to a gene: 2. From germline, CDR1 is GTSNPN and CDR2 SVGIG (reference sequence). CDR3 coding DNA: TGTGCCTGGAGTTCGACAGGGGGCGAGCAGTACTTC. The encoded protein is CAWSSTGGEQYF.

V is TRBV9 and J is TRBJ2-5; 7 bases are a match to TRBD2. CDR1 and CDR2 from the germline V gene are SGDLS and YYNGEE. This CDR3 has 14 amino acids. Germline trimming cut 0 bases from V and 4 bases from J; bases unmatched to any gene: 3. The CDR3 region has the DNA TGTGCCAGCAGCGTAGGGGGGGGTGGAGAGACCCAGTACTTC. This sequence encodes CASSVGGGGETQYF.

This chain uses TRBV5-6 with TRBJ1-1, with TRBD1 matching 7 bases. With 2 bases clipped from V and 1 base from J, the junction kept 5 bases outside the gene matches. Germline assignment: CDR1 SGHDT and CDR2 YYEEEE. This CDR3 is built from 15 residues. The CDR3 protein is CASSFTGASNTEAFF. The CDR3 coding sequence is TGTGCCAGCAGCTTTACAGGGGCCTCGAACACTGAAGCTTTCTTT.

The chain employs TRBV27 and TRBJ2-3, with D maybe TRBD1 (5 bases). Germline values: CDR1 MNHEY, CDR2 SMNVEV (reference sequence). This CDR3 is 15 amino acids long. V lost 4 bases, J lost 3 bases, and 14 bases lay in between. The CDR3 DNA is TGTGCCAGCAGTTCTCGTCAGGGTCGGACAGATACGCAGTATTTT. Its translation is CASSSRQGRTDTQYF.

This chain connects TRBV9 to TRBJ1-2, with 7 nucleotides matching TRBD1. The V gene's germline CDR1 is SGDLS and CDR2 YYNGEE. The J segment lost 7 bases and the V segment lost 4 bases, leaving 19 bases of the junction unmatched. This CDR3 region has 17 residues. CDR3 sequence: CASSSPLGTALEIGYTF. CDR3 in DNA: TGTGCCAGCAGCTCCCCACTCGGGACAGCCTTAGAGATTGGCTACACCTTC.